This entry features one T cell receptor beta chain sequence. The entry originates in a study of blood T cell repertoires in COVID-19. Germline assignment: CDR1 LNHDA and CDR2 SQIVND (reference sequence). CDR3 size: 12 residues. The V gene end was trimmed by 7 bases and the J gene end by 5 bases; junction bases not matched to a gene: 4. Clones were sequenced by immunoSEQ multiplex PCR, and TCRdb holds only the in-frame ones, with some missing. The sample yields around 240,000 clones, around 83% seen once. This TCR came from a woman in her 50s with acute or convalescent COVID-19. Material: peripheral blood. The rearrangement uses TRBV19 and TRBJ2-7, with TRBD1 matching over 8 bases. In DNA form, the CDR3 reads TGTGCCAGTAAAGGACAGGGAAACGAGCAGTACTTC. This encodes CASKGQGNEQYF.